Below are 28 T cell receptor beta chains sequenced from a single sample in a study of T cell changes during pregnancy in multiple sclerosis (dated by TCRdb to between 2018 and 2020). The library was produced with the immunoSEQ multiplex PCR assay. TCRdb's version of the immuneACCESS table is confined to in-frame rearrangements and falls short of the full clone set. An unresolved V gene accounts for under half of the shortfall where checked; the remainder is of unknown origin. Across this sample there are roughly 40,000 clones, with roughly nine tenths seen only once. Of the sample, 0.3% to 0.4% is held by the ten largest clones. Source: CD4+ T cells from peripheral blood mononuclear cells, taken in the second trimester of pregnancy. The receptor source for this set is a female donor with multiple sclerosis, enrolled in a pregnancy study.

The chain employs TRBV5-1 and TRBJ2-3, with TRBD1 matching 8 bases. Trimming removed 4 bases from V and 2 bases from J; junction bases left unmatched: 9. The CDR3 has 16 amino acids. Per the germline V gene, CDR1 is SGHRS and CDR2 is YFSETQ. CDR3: CASSPDRGSNTDTQYF. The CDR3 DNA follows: TGCGCCAGCAGCCCCGACAGGGGATCAAACACAGATACGCAGTATTTT.

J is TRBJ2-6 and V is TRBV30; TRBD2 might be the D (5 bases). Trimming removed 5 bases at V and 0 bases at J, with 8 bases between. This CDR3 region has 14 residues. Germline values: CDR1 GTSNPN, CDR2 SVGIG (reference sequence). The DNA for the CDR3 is TGTGCCTGGGAGGGCGTCTCTGGGGCCAACGTCCTGACTTTC. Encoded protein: CAWEGVSGANVLTF.

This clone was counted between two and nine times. CDR3 sequence (DNA): TGTGCCAGCAGCTCACAGGGGGCGAACACCGGGGAGCTGTTTTTT. It is translated as CASSSQGANTGELFF. The rearrangement links TRBV7-6 to TRBJ2-2; TRBD1 agrees at 8 bases. Trimming took 4 bases from V and 0 from J; bases not matched to a gene: 1. The CDR3 contains 15 residues. CDR1 is SGHVS and CDR2 is FNYEAQ in the germline V gene.

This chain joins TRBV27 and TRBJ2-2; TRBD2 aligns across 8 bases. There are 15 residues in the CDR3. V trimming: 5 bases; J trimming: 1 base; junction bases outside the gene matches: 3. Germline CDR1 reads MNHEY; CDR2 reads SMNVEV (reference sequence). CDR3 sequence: CASSREGVNTGELFF. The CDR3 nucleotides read TGTGCCAGCAGTCGGGAGGGAGTGAACACCGGGGAGCTGTTTTTT.

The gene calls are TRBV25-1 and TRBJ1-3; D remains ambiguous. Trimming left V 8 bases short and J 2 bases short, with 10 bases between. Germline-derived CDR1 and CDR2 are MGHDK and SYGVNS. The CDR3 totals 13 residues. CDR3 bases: TGTGCCAGCGGTCAGGCTGCTGGAAACACCATATATTTT. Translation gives CASGQAAGNTIYF.

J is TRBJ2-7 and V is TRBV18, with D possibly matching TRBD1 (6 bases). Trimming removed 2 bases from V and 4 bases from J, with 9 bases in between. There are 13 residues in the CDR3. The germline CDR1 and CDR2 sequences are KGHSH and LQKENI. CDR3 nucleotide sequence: TGTGCCAGCTCACCAACGGACAGTTACGAGCAGTACTTC. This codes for CASSPTDSYEQYF.

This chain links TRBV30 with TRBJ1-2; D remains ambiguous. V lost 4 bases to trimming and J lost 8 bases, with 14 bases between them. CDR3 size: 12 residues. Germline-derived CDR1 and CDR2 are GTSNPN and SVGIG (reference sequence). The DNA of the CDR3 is TGTGCCTGGACTCTTCCGGAGAAAGGCTACACCTTC. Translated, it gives CAWTLPEKGYTF.

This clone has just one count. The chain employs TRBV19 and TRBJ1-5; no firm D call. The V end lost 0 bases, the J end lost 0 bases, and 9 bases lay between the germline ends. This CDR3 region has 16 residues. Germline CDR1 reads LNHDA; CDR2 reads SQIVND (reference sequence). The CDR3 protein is CASSIEWADSNQPQHF. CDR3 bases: TGTGCCAGTAGTATAGAGTGGGCAGATAGCAATCAGCCCCAGCATTTT.

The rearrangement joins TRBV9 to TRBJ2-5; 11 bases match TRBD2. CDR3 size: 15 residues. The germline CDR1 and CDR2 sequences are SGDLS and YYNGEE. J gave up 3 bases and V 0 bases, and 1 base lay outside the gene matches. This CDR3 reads CASSVELAGEETQYF. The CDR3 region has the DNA TGTGCCAGCAGCGTAGAACTAGCGGGGGAAGAGACCCAGTACTTC. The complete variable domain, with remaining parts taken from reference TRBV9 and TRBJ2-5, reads DSGVTQTPKHLITATGQRVTLRCSPRSGDLSVYWYQQSLDQGLQFLIQYYNGEERAKGNILERFSAQQFPDLHSELNLSSLELGDSALYFCASSVELAGEETQYFGPGTRLLVL.

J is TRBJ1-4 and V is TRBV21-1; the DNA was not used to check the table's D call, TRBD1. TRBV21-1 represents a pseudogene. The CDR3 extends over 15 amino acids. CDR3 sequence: CASSNRDRINEKLFF. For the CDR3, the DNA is TGTGCCAGCAGCAACCGGGACAGGATTAATGAAAAACTGTTTTTT.

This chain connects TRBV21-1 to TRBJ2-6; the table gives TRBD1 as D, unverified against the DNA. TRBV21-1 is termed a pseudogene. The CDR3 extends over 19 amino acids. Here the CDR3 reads CASSALSRDRGPGANVLTF. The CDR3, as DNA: TGTGCCAGCAGCGCTCTCAGCCGGGACAGGGGGCCGGGGGCCAACGTCCTGACTTTC.

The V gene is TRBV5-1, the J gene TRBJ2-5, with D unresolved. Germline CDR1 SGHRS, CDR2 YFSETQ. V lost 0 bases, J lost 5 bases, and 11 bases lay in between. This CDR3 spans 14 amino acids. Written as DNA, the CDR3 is TGCGCCAGCAGCTTGGGACAATTTTTGGAGACCCAGTACTTC. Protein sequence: CASSLGQFLETQYF. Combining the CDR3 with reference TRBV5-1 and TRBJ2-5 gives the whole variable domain KAGVTQTPRYLIKTRGQQVTLSCSPISGHRSVSWYQQTPGQGLQFLFEYFSETQRNKGNFPGRFSGRQFSNSRSEMNVSTLELGDSALYLCASSLGQFLETQYFGPGTRLLVL.

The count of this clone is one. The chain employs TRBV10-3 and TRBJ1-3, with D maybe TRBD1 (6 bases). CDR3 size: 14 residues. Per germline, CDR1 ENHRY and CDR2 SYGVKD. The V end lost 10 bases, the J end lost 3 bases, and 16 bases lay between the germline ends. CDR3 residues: CATEGGGFGNTIYF. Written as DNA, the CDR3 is TGTGCCACCGAAGGCGGGGGCTTTGGAAACACCATATATTTT.

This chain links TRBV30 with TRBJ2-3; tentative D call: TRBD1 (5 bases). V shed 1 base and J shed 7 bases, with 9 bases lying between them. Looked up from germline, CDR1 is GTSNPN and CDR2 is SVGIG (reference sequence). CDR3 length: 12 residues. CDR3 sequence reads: CAWSDDSHTQYF. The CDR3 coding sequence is TGTGCCTGGAGTGATGACAGCCATACGCAGTATTTT.

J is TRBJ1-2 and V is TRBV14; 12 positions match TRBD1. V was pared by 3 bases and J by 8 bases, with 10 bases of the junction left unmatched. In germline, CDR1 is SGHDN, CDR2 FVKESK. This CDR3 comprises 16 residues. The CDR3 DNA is TGTGCCAGCAGCCATAACCGGGACAGGGGGCGCGAGGGCTACACCTTC. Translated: CASSHNRDRGREGYTF.

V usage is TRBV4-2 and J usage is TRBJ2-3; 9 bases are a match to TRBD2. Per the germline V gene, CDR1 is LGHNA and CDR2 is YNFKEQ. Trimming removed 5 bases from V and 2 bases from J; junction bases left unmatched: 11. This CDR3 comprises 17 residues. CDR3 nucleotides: TGTGCCAGCAGCACGTCTGGCGCGGGGGGGCCCACAGATACGCAGTATTTT. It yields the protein CASSTSGAGGPTDTQYF.

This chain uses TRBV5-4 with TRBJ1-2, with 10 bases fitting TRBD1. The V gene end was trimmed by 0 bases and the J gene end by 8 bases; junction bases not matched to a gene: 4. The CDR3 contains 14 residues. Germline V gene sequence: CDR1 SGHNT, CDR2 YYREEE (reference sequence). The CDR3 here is CASSLGDRGGGYTF. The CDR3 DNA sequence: TGTGCCAGCAGCTTGGGGGACAGGGGTGGCGGCTACACCTTC. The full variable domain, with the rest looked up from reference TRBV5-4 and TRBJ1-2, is ETGVTQSPTHLIKTRGQQVTLRCSSQSGHNTVSWYQQALGQGPQFIFQYYREEENGRGNFPPRFSGLQFPNYSSELNVNALELDDSALYLCASSLGDRGGGYTFGSGTRLTVV.

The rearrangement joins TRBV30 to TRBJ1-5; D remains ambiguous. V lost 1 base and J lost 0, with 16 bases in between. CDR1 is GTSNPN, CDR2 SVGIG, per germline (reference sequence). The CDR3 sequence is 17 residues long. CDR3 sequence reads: CAWSASVAGYSNQPQHF. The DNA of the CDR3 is TGTGCCTGGAGTGCCTCGGTCGCGGGTTATAGCAATCAGCCCCAGCATTTT.

CDR3 sequence reads: CASSPRTLGEATNEKLFF. CDR3 coding DNA: TGTGCCAGCTCACCCCGGACCCTCGGGGAGGCCACTAATGAAAAACTGTTTTTT. This chain links TRBV18 with TRBJ1-4; D unresolved. Germline-derived CDR1 and CDR2 are KGHSH and LQKENI. CDR3 length equals 18 residues. The V end was cut by 3 bases, the J end by 2 bases, with 19 bases between.

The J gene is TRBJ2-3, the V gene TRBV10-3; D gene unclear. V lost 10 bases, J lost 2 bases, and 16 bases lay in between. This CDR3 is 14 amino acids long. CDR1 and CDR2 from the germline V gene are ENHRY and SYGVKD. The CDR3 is CATLKTDPTDTQYF. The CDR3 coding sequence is TGTGCCACCCTAAAAACAGACCCCACAGATACGCAGTATTTT.

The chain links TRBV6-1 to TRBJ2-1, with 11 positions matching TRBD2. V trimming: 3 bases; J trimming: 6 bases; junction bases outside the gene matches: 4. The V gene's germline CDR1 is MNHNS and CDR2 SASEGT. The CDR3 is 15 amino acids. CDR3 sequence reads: CASSDGTSGANEQFF. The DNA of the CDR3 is TGTGCCAGCAGTGATGGGACTAGCGGAGCCAATGAGCAGTTCTTC.

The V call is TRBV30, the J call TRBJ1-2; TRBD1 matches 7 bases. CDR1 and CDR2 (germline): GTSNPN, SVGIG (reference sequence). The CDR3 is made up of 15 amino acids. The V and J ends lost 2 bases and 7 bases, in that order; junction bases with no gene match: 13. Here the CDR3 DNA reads TGTGCCTGGAGTCCCTTGAGGGGGCGAGTTTCTGGCTACACCTTC. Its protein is CAWSPLRGRVSGYTF.

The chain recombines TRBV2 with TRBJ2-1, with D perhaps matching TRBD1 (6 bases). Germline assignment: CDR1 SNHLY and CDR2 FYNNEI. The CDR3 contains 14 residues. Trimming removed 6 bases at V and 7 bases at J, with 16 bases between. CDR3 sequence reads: CASSLRQAPNEQFF. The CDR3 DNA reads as TGTGCCAGCAGCCTAAGACAGGCGCCTAATGAGCAGTTCTTC.

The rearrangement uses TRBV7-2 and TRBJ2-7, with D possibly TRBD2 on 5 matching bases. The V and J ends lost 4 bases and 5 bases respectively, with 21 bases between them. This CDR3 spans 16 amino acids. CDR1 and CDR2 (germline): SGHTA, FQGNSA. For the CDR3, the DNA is TGTGCCAGCAGCTCCCGGGGTGGGCCCCTCGGGCACGAGCAGTACTTC. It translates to CASSSRGGPLGHEQYF.

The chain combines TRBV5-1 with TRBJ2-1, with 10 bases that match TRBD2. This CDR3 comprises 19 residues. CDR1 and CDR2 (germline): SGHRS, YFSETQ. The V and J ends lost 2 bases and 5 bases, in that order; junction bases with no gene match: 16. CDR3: CASSFPSFRTSGDNNEQFF. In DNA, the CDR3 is TGCGCCAGCAGCTTCCCGTCCTTTCGTACTAGCGGGGATAACAATGAGCAGTTCTTC.

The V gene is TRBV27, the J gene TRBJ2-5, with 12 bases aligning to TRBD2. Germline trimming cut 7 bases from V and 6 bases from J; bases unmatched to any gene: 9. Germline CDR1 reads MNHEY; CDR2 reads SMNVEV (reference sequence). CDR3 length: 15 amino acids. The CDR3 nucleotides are TGTGCCAGCATCTCGGGGACTAGCGGGTCGAAGACCCAGTACTTC. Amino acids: CASISGTSGSKTQYF.

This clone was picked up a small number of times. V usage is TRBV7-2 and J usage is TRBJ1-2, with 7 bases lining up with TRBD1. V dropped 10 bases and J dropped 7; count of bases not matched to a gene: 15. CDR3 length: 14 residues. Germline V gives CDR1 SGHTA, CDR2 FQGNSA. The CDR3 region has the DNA TGTGCCACCCAAGCCCCGGACAGGCAGGGTGGCTACACCTTC. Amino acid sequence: CATQAPDRQGGYTF. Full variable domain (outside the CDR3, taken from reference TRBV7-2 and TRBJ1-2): GAGVSQSPSNKVTEKGKDVELRCDPISGHTALYWYRQSLGQGLEFLIYFQGNSAPDKSGLPSDRFSAERTGGSVSTLTIQRTQQEDSAVYLCATQAPDRQGGYTFGSGTRLTVV.

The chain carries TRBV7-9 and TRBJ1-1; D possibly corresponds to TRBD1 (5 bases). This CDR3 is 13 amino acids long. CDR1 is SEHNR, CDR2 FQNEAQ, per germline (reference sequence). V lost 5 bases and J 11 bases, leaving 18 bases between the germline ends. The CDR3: CASSPRVSLGAFF. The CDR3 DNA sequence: TGTGCCAGCAGCCCCAGGGTATCCCTAGGGGCTTTCTTT.